These T cell receptor beta chains were read from a single sample in a study of shared clonotypes between healthy human individuals. Repertoires were generated with immunoSEQ multiplex PCR, while TCRdb's copy carries only in-frame clones and drops some. The sample lists roughly 2.4 million clones, approximately 94% occurring once. The sequencing sample was made of naive CD4+ T cells sorted from blood. The receptor set was obtained from a man younger than 35 in good health. CDR3s include the opening cysteine and the closing phenylalanine or tryptophan. Each record gives: V gene, J gene, clone size, D gene, CDR3 length, CDR3 protein, CDR3 DNA. D genes are given only for firm matches. Expanded clones get a size class; other rows say once, few or many, or leave the size out.

>TRBV4-1|TRBJ2-7|NA|NA|17
CASSQEYRVPSSYEQYF
TGCGCCAGCAGCCAGGAGTACAGGGTCCCTTCCTCCTACGAGCAGTACTTC
>TRBV2|TRBJ2-4|NA|NA|15
CASSPDGLAKNIQYF
TGTGCCAGCAGTCCCGACGGATTAGCCAAAAACATTCAGTACTTC
>TRBV6-6|TRBJ2-7|NA|NA|16
CASTQTGQVRSYEQYF
TGTGCCAGCACCCAAACCGGGCAGGTCAGATCCTACGAGCAGTACTTC
>TRBV6-5|TRBJ1-1|NA|TRBD1|15
CASSYSGQVRPEAFF
TGTGCCAGCAGTTACTCGGGACAGGTGAGACCTGAAGCTTTCTTT
>TRBV28|TRBJ1-1|once|TRBD1|15
CASSPQTGANTEAFF
TGTGCCAGCAGTCCCCAGACAGGGGCGAACACTGAAGCTTTCTTT
>TRBV11-3|TRBJ2-7|NA|NA|13
CASSRGLSYEQYF
TGTGCCAGCAGCAGGGGCCTCTCCTACGAGCAGTACTTC
>TRBV5-5|TRBJ2-2|NA|NA|16
CASSHGPRLVTGELFF
TGTGCCAGCAGCCATGGGCCTCGACTAGTGACCGGGGAGCTGTTTTTT
>TRBV11-2|TRBJ2-1|NA|TRBD2|15
CASSSTSGGANEQFF
TGTGCCAGCAGCTCGACTAGCGGGGGGGCAAATGAGCAGTTCTTC
>TRBV18|TRBJ1-2|NA|TRBD1|13
CASSLTGDYGYTF
TGTGCCAGCTCCCTCACAGGGGACTATGGCTACACCTTC
>TRBV7-2|TRBJ2-1|NA|NA|15
CASSLVTGVYNEQFF
TGTGCCAGCAGCTTAGTGACGGGAGTTTACAATGAGCAGTTCTTC
>TRBV4-1|TRBJ1-1|NA|TRBD1|16
CASSQEYRGGVTEAFF
TGCGCCAGCAGCCAAGAGTACAGGGGCGGGGTCACTGAAGCTTTCTTT
>TRBV27|TRBJ2-3|NA|NA|14
CASTGGTGSDTQYF
TGTGCCAGCACCGGCGGGACGGGCTCAGATACGCAGTATTTT
>TRBV28|TRBJ2-5|NA|NA|13
CASSLPYQETQYF
TGTGCCAGCAGTTTACCGTACCAAGAGACCCAGTACTTC
>TRBV5-1|TRBJ2-5|NA|TRBD1|15
CASSRDRGEEETQYF
TGCGCCAGCAGCAGGGACAGGGGAGAGGAGGAGACCCAGTACTTC
>TRBV2|TRBJ1-2|NA|NA|13
CASSYTPGDGYTF
TGTGCCAGCAGTTACACACCAGGGGATGGCTACACCTTC
>TRBV6-1|TRBJ2-7|NA|NA|12
CASQGGSYEQYF
TGTGCCAGCCAGGGCGGCTCCTACGAGCAGTACTTC
>TRBV5-1|TRBJ2-7|NA|NA|16
CASSLGLLQGRGEQYF
TGCGCCAGCAGCTTGGGTCTGCTCCAGGGGAGGGGCGAGCAGTACTTC
>TRBV5-1|TRBJ1-1|NA|NA|12
CASSYQGGEAFF
TGCGCCAGCAGCTACCAGGGCGGTGAAGCTTTCTTT
>TRBV4-1|TRBJ1-1|NA|NA|19
CASSQLLSWPRQANTEAFF
TGCGCCAGCAGCCAATTGCTTTCCTGGCCCCGACAGGCCAACACTGAAGCTTTCTTT
>TRBV28|TRBJ1-2|NA|TRBD1|15
CASSTRTGGIYGYTF
TGTGCCAGCAGTACGAGGACAGGGGGCATTTATGGCTACACCTTC
>TRBV19|TRBJ2-1|NA|TRBD1|16
CASSTPTGGSGNEQFF
TGTGCCAGTAGTACACCTACAGGGGGCTCCGGCAATGAGCAGTTCTTC
>TRBV5-1|TRBJ2-1|NA|TRBD2|16
CASSRESGGPGNEQFF
TGCGCCAGCAGCCGGGAAAGCGGGGGTCCCGGCAATGAGCAGTTCTTC
>TRBV12-5|TRBJ1-5|NA|TRBD1|17
CASAFQDRDSGNQPQHF
TGTGCTAGTGCCTTCCAAGACAGGGATTCCGGGAATCAGCCCCAGCATTTT
>TRBV7-9|TRBJ2-3|NA|TRBD1|16
CASSSAPGQGTDTQYF
TGTGCCAGCAGCTCCGCCCCCGGACAGGGGACAGATACGCAGTATTTT
>TRBV9|TRBJ2-5|NA|NA|12
CASSVGGETQYF
TGTGCCAGCAGCGTAGGAGGGGAGACCCAGTACTTC
>TRBV4-3|TRBJ1-1|NA|NA|13
CASSQESKLEAFF
TGCGCCAGCAGCCAAGAGAGCAAGCTTGAAGCTTTCTTT
>TRBV29-1|TRBJ1-1|NA|NA|14
CSVSGTVMNTEAFF
TGCAGCGTTTCGGGAACAGTGATGAACACTGAAGCTTTCTTT
>TRBV12-5|TRBJ1-1|NA|NA|15
CASGLVQGRTGEAFF
TGTGCTAGTGGTTTGGTCCAGGGTCGGACGGGTGAAGCTTTCTTT
>TRBV2|TRBJ1-1|NA|NA|11
CASSEVGEAFF
TGTGCCAGCAGTGAAGTCGGGGAAGCTTTCTTT